Listed here is a single TCR beta chain. Antigen unknown. The data derive from a study of T cell responses to AZD1222 COVID-19 vaccine. The method was immunoSEQ multiplex PCR; TCRdb's version includes in-frame clones alone and lacks a portion of them. The sample lists roughly 110,000 clones, 89% occurring once. The V and J ends lost 5 bases and 0 bases respectively, with 8 bases between them. The CDR3 extends over 13 amino acids. CDR1 and CDR2 (germline): LGHNT, FRNRAP. Study-wide results and limits: Vaccination with two AZD1222 doses was followed by a rise in Spike-specific TCR breadth and depth. Females outnumbered males among donors, who were mostly white British; clonal diversity was possibly underestimated.

Source: peripheral blood, taken on day 0 of AZD1222 vaccination. The origin of this receptor is an adult in good health. The J gene is TRBJ2-7, the V gene TRBV12-5; D remains unclear. The CDR3 is CASGVTASYEQYF. CDR3 nucleotides: TGTGCTAGTGGTGTTACGGCCTCCTACGAGCAGTACTTC.